The rows below give T cell receptor beta chains drawn from one sample of a study of blood T cell repertoires in COVID-19. TCRdb's table, derived via immunoSEQ multiplex PCR, lists solely in-frame clones and lacks some. The sample shows 150,000 to 200,000 clones, about 87% of them seen only once. Sequencing was carried out using peripheral blood. The receptors shown here come from a young man with active or convalescent COVID-19. Both conserved end residues are part of each CDR3. A D gene is named only where the DNA matches it firmly. The size entry is marked missing in some rows and otherwise reads once, few, many or a size class.

V,size,D,J,DNA,CDR3
TRBV7-8,.,.,TRBJ2-7,TGTGCCAGCAGCTTAGTCCGGGTCCCTATCCGGGGCTACGAGCAGTACTTC,CASSLVRVPIRGYEQYF
TRBV4-3,.,TRBD2,TRBJ2-7,TGCGCCAGCAGCCAAGATTTCCGGACTAGCGGGCACTACGAGCAGTACTTC,CASSQDFRTSGHYEQYF
TRBV3-1/TRBV3-2,.,.,TRBJ1-1,TGTGCCAGCAGCCAAGACGGGGGGGCAGGGGAGGCTTTCTTT,CASSQDGGAGEAFF
TRBV21-1,.,.,TRBJ2-1,TGTGCCAGCAGGGGACTAGCGGGGACTTACAATGAGCAGTTCTTC,CASRGLAGTYNEQFF
TRBV5-1,.,.,TRBJ2-1,TGCGCCAGCAGCGTTGGCGGGATTTACAATGAGCAGTTCTTC,CASSVGGIYNEQFF
TRBV27,.,TRBD2,TRBJ2-5,TGTGCCAGCAGTTTATACTCAGCGGGGGACCCCCAAGAGACCCAGTACTTC,CASSLYSAGDPQETQYF
TRBV5-6,once,.,TRBJ2-7,TGTGCCAGCGAGGACAGAACCTCCTACGAGCAGTACTTC,CASEDRTSYEQYF
TRBV3-1/TRBV3-2,.,.,TRBJ2-1,TGTGCCAGCAGCCAAAGGAAGAGGCCACATGAGCAGTTCTTC,CASSQRKRPHEQFF
TRBV7-9,.,TRBD1,TRBJ1-1,TGTGCCAGCAGCGCACCGGGACAGGGGGCCTTTGAAGCTTTCTTT,CASSAPGQGAFEAFF
TRBV24-1,.,.,TRBJ2-6,TGTGCCACAGCCGGCAAAGGGGGACCTTCTGGGGCCAACGTCCTGACTTTC,CATAGKGGPSGANVLTF
TRBV4-1,.,.,TRBJ2-3,TGCGCCAGCAGCCAAGTTCTGGGGGGTACGCAGTATTTT,CASSQVLGGTQYF
TRBV24-1,.,TRBD1,TRBJ2-5,TGTGCCACCAGTGAAGGACAGGGGGGACTTCAAGAGACCCAGTACTTC,CATSEGQGGLQETQYF
TRBV6-6,once,.,TRBJ1-5,TGTGCCAGCAGTTACCTGAATCAGCCCCAGCATTTT,CASSYLNQPQHF
TRBV14,.,.,TRBJ1-2,TGTGCCAGCAGCCAGAGCCAGGGAATCCAAACATTC,CASSQSQGIQTF
TRBV5-1,.,.,TRBJ1-2,TGCGCCAGCAGCTATTCAGGGGTCTATGGCTACACCTTC,CASSYSGVYGYTF
TRBV2,.,.,TRBJ1-5,TGTGCCAGCAGTGAACTCGGCAATCAGCCCCAGCATTTT,CASSELGNQPQHF
TRBV5-4,.,.,TRBJ2-3,TGTGCCAGCGGCCTAGCGTCGCGCACAGATACGCAGTATTTT,CASGLASRTDTQYF
TRBV7-3,few,TRBD1,TRBJ2-7,TGTGCCAGCAGCTTAAGTGGACAGGGGGGGTACGAGCAGTACTTC,CASSLSGQGGYEQYF
TRBV21-1,.,.,TRBJ2-7,TGTGCCAGCAGCAAAGCGGATCCCGGGGGGCTTCCGTCCTACGAGCAGTACTTC,CASSKADPGGLPSYEQYF
TRBV10-3,.,TRBD2,TRBJ2-2,TGTGCCATCAGCCTAGCGGGAGCGGCCGGGGAGCTGTTTTTT,CAISLAGAAGELFF
TRBV27,.,.,TRBJ2-7,TGTGCCAGCACTTACGGGGATGGGTCCTACGAGCAGTACTTC,CASTYGDGSYEQYF
TRBV10-3,.,.,TRBJ1-5,TGTGCCATCAGTGAGTGGGCAAATAGCAATCAGCCCCAGCATTTT,CAISEWANSNQPQHF
TRBV5-4,.,TRBD2,TRBJ2-7,TGTGCCAGCAGCTTGGGCGAGCGGGAGCTCGACGAGCAGTACTTC,CASSLGERELDEQYF
TRBV7-2,once,.,TRBJ1-6,TGTGCCAGCAGCTTATCCCGGACAGTCGGGCCACCCCTCCACTTT,CASSLSRTVGPPLHF
TRBV10-3,.,TRBD1,TRBJ1-2,TGTGCCATCAGTGAGCAGGGACAGATATATGGCTACACCTTC,CAISEQGQIYGYTF
TRBV11-3,.,.,TRBJ1-4,TGTGCCAGCAGCTTAGAATCCCCAGGGGCAACTAATGAAAAACTGTTTTTT,CASSLESPGATNEKLFF
TRBV7-9,.,TRBD2,TRBJ2-7,TGTGCCAGCAGCCCTAGGACTAGCGCGTCCTACGAGCAGTACTTC,CASSPRTSASYEQYF
TRBV7-9,.,TRBD1,TRBJ2-7,TGTGCCAGCAGCTCCACGGACAGGGGGCTAAAAGAGCAGTACTTC,CASSSTDRGLKEQYF
TRBV27,once,.,TRBJ1-5,TGTGCCAGCAGTTTATCGCAGGGAAATCAGCCCCAGCATTTT,CASSLSQGNQPQHF
TRBV2,.,.,TRBJ1-1,TGTGCCAGCCGCCGCAGGGGAGGGGACACTGAAGCTTTCTTT,CASRRRGGDTEAFF
TRBV2,.,.,TRBJ2-7,TGTGCCAGCAGTCGACAAACTTCTCTCTACGAGCAGTACTTC,CASSRQTSLYEQYF
TRBV5-1,.,.,TRBJ1-4,TGCGCCAGCAGCCCGGTAGTACTTGGAGGGACTAATGAAAAACTGTTTTTT,CASSPVVLGGTNEKLFF
TRBV10-3,.,.,TRBJ2-1,TGTGCCATCAGCGACCGACAGGTTCACAATGAGCAGTTCTTC,CAISDRQVHNEQFF
TRBV11-3,.,.,TRBJ2-1,TGTGCCAGCACCCATCCACTTAATAATGATGAGCAGTTCTTC,CASTHPLNNDEQFF
TRBV28,once,.,TRBJ1-1,TGTGCCAGCAGCCCCCTTTTCACTGAAGCTTTCTTT,CASSPLFTEAFF
TRBV6-6,once,.,TRBJ1-1,TGTGCCAGCAGGGGTCAGACACTTAACACTGAAGCTTTCTTT,CASRGQTLNTEAFF
TRBV28,.,.,TRBJ1-5,TGTGCCAGCAGGCGGGAACAGGTCAATTGGCCCCAGCATTTT,CASRREQVNWPQHF
TRBV7-3,once,TRBD1,TRBJ2-5,TGTGCCAGCAGCTCTGGGACAGGGCCCCAAGAGACCCAGTACTTC,CASSSGTGPQETQYF
TRBV7-7,.,.,TRBJ1-2,TGTGCTAGCAGCTTTCGGGGGGCCCGTGGCTACACCTTC,CASSFRGARGYTF
TRBV30,.,.,TRBJ1-3,TGTGCCTGGAGTCCAATCGGGACAAACTCTGGAAACACCATATATTTT,CAWSPIGTNSGNTIYF
TRBV29-1,.,TRBD1,TRBJ1-2,TGCAGCGTTGGGGACAGGGAGACCTATGGCTACACCTTC,CSVGDRETYGYTF
TRBV4-2,.,TRBD2,TRBJ2-1,TGTGCCAGCAGCCAAGACGGGGGGGTTAGCTCCTACAATGAGCAGTTCTTC,CASSQDGGVSSYNEQFF
TRBV30,.,TRBD1,TRBJ1-5,TGTGCCTGGAATGACAGGGCGATAAGCAATCAGCCCCAGCATTTT,CAWNDRAISNQPQHF
TRBV2,.,.,TRBJ2-7,TGTGCCAGCAGCATACTACAGGGCTACGAGCAGTACTTC,CASSILQGYEQYF
TRBV6-5,once,.,TRBJ1-2,TGTGCCAGCAGCTCGGGACAATTAGTAGAGACCTTC,CASSSGQLVETF
TRBV4-2,.,.,TRBJ1-6,TGTGCCAGCAGCCAGGAAGGGCCCCAGGGCTATTCACCCCTCCACTTT,CASSQEGPQGYSPLHF
TRBV3-1/TRBV3-2,.,TRBD1,TRBJ1-5,TGTGCCAGCAGCTGGGGGACAGGGGGCTCGGGGCAGCCCCAGCATTTT,CASSWGTGGSGQPQHF
TRBV5-1,.,TRBD1,TRBJ1-1,TGCGCCAGCAGCTTGGGGGACAGCCCTAACACTGAAGCTTTCTTT,CASSLGDSPNTEAFF
TRBV24-1,.,.,TRBJ2-2,TGTGCCACCAGTGATTGGGGTTCAGGGGTGGTAGCCGGGGAGCTGTTTTTT,CATSDWGSGVVAGELFF